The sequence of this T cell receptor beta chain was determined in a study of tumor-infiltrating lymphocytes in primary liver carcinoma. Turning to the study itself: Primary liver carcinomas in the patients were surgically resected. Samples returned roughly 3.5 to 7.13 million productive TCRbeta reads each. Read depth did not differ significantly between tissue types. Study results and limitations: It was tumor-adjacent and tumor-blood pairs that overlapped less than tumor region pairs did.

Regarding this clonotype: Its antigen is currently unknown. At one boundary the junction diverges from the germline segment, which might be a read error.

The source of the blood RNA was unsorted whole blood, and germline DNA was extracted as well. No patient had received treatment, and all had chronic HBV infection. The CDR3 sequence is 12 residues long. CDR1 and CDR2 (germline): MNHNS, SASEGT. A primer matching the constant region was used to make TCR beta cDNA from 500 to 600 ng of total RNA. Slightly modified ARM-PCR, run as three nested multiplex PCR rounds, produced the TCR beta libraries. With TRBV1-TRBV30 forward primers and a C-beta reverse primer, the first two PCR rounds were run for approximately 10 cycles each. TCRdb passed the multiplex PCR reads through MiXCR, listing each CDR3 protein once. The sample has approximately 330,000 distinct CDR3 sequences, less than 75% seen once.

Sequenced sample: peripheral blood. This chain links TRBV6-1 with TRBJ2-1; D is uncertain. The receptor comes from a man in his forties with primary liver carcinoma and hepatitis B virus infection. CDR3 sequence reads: CANSETVNEQFF. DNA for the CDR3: TGTGCCAACAGTGAAACGGTAAATGAGCAGTTCTTC.